This T cell receptor beta chain stems from a study of blood T cell repertoires in COVID-19. Across the study: Sites in the United States, Italy and Spain provided acute and convalescent COVID-19 samples. Sources were T cells, B-cell-depleted T cells, or PBMCs; the material itself was cDNA or gDNA.

CDR1 MNHNY and CDR2 SVGAGI come from the germline V gene (reference sequence). The germline V and J ends were trimmed by 5 bases and 2 bases, with 13 bases remaining between them. The length of the CDR3 is 14 residues. In the authors' methods: Reference gene primer amplification yielded estimated nucleated cell counts. TCRdb's copy holds only in-frame clones and misses some; the assay was immunoSEQ multiplex PCR. The DNA gave D and trimming, while V, J and clone size come from that table. The profile covers fewer than 300,000 clones, with about 89% appearing a single time and about 9.8% taken by the ten largest.

This sequence originates from a man aged 35 to 55 who had recovered from COVID-19. Sequenced material: peripheral blood. This rearrangement joins TRBV6-6 to TRBJ2-7, with D perhaps TRBD2 (5 bases). CDR3 nucleotides: TGTGCCAGCAGTCCGAGGAGGTCGCCCTACGAGCAGTACTTC. Its protein product is CASSPRRSPYEQYF.